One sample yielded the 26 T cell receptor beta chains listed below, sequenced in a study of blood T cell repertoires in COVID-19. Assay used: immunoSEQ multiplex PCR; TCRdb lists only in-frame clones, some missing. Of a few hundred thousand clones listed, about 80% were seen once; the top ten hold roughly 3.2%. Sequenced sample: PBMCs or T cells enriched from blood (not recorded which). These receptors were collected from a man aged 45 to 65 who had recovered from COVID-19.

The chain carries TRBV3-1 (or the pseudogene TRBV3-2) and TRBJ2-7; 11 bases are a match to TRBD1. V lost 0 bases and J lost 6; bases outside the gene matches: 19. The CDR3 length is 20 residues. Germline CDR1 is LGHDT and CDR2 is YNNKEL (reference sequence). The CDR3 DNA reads TGTGCCAGCAGCCAAGAAAGGACAGGGGGCGTGACCCGCCAGAGATCCGAGCAGTACTTC. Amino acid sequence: CASSQERTGGVTRQRSEQYF.

As DNA, the CDR3 is TGTGCCAGCAGCTTAGGGGACAGCGGGAGGCGAACCGGGGAGCTGTTTTTT. It codes for CASSLGDSGRRTGELFF. This chain uses TRBV11-2 with TRBJ2-2; 9 bases align to TRBD2. V trimming: 1 base; J trimming: 5 bases; junction bases outside the gene matches: 8. The CDR3 consists of 17 residues. The germline CDR1 and CDR2 sequences are SGHAT and FQNNGV.

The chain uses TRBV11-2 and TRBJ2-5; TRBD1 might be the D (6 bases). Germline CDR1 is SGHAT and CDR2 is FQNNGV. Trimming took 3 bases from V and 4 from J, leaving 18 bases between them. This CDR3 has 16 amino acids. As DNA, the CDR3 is TGTGCCAGCAGCTTCGGGGTACAGGGTGGGGGAGAGACCCAGTACTTC. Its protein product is CASSFGVQGGGETQYF.

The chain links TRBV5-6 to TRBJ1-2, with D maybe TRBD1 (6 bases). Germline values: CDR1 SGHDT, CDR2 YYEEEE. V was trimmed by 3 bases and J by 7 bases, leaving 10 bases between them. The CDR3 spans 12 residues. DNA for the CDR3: TGTGCCAGCAGCTACTCAGGGGTTGGCTACACCTTC. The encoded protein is CASSYSGVGYTF.

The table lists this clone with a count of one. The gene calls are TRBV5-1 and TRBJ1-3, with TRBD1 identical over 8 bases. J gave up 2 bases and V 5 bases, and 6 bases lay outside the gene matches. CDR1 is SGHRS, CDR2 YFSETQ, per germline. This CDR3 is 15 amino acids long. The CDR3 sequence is CASRPGGAAGNTIYF. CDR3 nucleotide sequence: TGCGCCAGCAGACCAGGGGGCGCCGCTGGAAACACCATATATTTT.

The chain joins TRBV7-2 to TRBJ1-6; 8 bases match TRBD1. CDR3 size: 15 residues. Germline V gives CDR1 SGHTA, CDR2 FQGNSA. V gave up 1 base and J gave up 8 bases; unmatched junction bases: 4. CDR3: CASSLGGQGHSPLHF. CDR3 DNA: TGTGCCAGCAGCTTAGGAGGACAGGGTCATTCACCCCTCCACTTT. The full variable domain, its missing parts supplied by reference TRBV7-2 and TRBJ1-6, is GAGVSQSPSNKVTEKGKDVELRCDPISGHTALYWYRQSLGQGLEFLIYFQGNSAPDKSGLPSDRFSAERTGGSVSTLTIQRTQQEDSAVYLCASSLGGQGHSPLHFGNGTRLTVT.

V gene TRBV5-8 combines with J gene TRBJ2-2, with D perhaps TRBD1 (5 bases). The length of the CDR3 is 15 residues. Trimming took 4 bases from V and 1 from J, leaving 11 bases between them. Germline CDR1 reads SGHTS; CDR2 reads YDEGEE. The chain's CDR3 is CASSRGLLNTGELFF. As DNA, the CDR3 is TGTGCCAGCAGCAGGGGCCTCCTGAACACCGGGGAGCTGTTTTTT.

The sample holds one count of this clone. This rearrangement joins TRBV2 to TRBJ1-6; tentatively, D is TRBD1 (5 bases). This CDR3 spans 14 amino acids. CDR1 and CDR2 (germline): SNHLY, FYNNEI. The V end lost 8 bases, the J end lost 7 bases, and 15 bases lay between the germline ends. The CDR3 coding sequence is TGTGCCAGCGCAGCCAGGGTTCCGAATTCACCCCTCCACTTT. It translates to CASAARVPNSPLHF.

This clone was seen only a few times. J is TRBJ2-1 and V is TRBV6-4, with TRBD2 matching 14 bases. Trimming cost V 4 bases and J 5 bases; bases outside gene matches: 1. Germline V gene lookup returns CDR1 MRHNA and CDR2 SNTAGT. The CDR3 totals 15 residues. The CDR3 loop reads CASSAGLAGDNEQFF. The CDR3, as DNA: TGTGCCAGCAGTGCGGGACTAGCGGGAGACAATGAGCAGTTCTTC.

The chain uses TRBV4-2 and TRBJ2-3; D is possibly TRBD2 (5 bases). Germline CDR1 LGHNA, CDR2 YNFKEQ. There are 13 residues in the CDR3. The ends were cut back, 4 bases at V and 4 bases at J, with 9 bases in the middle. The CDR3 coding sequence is TGTGCCAGCAGCCCTCCCGGGGCAGATACGCAGTATTTT. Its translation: CASSPPGADTQYF.

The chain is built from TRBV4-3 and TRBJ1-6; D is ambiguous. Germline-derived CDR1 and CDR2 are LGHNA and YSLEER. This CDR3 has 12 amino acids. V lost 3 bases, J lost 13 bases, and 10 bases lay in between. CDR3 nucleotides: TGCGCCAGCAGCCATCCGGAGGGTCCCCTCCACTTT. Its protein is CASSHPEGPLHF.

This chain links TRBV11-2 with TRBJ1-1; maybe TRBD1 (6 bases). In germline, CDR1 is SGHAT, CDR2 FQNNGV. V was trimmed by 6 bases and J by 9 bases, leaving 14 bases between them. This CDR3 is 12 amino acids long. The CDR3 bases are TGTGCCAGCAGTAACAGGGAGCGGAAAGCTTTCTTT. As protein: CASSNRERKAFF.

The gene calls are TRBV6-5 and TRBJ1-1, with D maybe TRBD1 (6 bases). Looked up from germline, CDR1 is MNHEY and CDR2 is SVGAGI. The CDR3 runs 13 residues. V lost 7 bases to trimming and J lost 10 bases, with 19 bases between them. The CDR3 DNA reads TGTGCCAGCAAGGTGCAGGGGACCACCGGAGCTTTCTTT. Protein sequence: CASKVQGTTGAFF.

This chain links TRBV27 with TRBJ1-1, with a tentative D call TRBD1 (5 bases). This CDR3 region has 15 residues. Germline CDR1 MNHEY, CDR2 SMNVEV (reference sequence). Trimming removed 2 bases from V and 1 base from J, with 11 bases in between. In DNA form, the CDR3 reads TGTGCCAGCAGTTTACTTGGACATTCGAACACTGAAGCTTTCTTT. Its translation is CASSLLGHSNTEAFF.

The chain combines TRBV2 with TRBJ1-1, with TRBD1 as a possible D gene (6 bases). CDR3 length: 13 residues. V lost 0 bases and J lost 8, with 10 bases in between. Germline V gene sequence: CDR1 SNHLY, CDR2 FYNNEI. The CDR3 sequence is CASSEAQGSEAFF. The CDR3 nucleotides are TGTGCCAGCAGTGAAGCGCAGGGGAGCGAAGCTTTCTTT.

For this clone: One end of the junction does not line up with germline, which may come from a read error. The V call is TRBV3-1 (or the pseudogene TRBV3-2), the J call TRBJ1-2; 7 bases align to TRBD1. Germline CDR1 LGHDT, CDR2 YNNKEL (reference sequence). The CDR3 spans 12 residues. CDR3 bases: TGTGCCAGCAGCCAAGGAGGGACAGCGACATTCTTC. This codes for CASSQGGTATFF.

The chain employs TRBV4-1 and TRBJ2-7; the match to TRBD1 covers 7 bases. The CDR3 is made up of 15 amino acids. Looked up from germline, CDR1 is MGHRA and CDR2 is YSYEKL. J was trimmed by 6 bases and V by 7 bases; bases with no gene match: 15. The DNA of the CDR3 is TGCGCCAGCAAAAACGACAGGGCCTCACGCACCGAGCAGTACTTC. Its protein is CASKNDRASRTEQYF.

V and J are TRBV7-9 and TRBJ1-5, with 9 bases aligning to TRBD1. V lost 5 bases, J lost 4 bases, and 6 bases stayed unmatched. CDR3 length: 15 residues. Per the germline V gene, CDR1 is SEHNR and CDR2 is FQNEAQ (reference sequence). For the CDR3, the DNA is TGTGCCAGCAGCCTCGGACAGGGGCAAAATCAGCCCCAGCATTTT. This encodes CASSLGQGQNQPQHF.

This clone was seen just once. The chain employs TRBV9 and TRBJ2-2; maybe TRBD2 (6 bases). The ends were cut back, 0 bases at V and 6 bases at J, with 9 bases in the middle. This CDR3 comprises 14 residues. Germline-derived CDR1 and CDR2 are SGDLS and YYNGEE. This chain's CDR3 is CASSVGAGPGELFF. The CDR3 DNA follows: TGTGCCAGCAGCGTAGGGGCGGGACCCGGGGAGCTGTTTTTT.

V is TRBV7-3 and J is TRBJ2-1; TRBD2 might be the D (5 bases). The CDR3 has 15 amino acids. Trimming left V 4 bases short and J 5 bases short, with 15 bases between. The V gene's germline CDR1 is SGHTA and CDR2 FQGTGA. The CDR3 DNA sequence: TGTGCCAGCAGCTCGGGCTGGGCTAGCAACAATGAGCAGTTCTTC. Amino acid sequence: CASSSGWASNNEQFF.

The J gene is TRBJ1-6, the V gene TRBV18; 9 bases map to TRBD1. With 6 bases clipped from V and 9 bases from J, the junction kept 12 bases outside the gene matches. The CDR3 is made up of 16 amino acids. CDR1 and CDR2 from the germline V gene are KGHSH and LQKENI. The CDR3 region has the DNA TGTGCCAGCTCGCAAGATGGACAGGGGAGCGGTTCACCCCTCCACTTT. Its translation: CASSQDGQGSGSPLHF.

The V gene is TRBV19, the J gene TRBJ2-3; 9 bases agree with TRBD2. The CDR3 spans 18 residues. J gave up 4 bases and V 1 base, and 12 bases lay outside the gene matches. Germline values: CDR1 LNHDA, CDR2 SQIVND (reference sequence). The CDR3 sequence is CASSIGGAGGRISDTQYF. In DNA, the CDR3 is TGTGCCAGTAGTATAGGAGGCGCGGGAGGGCGAATCTCAGATACGCAGTATTTT.

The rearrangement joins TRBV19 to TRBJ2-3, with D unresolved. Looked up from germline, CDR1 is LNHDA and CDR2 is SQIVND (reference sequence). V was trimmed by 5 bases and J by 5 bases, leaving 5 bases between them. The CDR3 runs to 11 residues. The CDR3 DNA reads TGTGCCAGTAGTGCGGTAGATACGCAGTATTTT. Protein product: CASSAVDTQYF.

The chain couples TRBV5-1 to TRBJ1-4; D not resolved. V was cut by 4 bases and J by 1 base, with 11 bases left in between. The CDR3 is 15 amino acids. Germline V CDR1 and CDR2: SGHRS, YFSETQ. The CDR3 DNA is TGCGCCAGCAGCCGAGTCAGAGGAACTAATGAAAAACTGTTTTTT. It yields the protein CASSRVRGTNEKLFF.

CDR3 sequence reads: CASSSGLAEANTGELFF. For the CDR3, the DNA is TGTGCCAGTAGTTCGGGACTAGCGGAGGCGAACACCGGGGAGCTGTTTTTT. The V gene is TRBV19, the J gene TRBJ2-2, with 11 bases that match TRBD2. The CDR3 consists of 17 residues. The V gene's germline CDR1 is LNHDA and CDR2 SQIVND (reference sequence). V gave up 5 bases and J gave up 0 bases; unmatched junction bases: 5.

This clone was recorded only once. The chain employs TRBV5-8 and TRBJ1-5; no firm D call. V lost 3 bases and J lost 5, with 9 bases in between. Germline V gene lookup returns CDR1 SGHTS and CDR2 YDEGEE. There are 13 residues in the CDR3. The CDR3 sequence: CASSSGRHQPQHF. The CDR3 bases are TGTGCCAGCAGCTCGGGTAGGCATCAGCCCCAGCATTTT. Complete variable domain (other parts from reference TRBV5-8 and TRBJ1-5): EAGVTQSPTHLIKTRGQQATLRCSPISGHTSVYWYQQALGLGLQFLLWYDEGEERNRGNFPPRFSGRQFPNYSSELNVNALELEDSALYLCASSSGRHQPQHFGDGTRLSIL.